Following are 27 T cell receptor beta chains from one sample sequenced in a study of cytomegalovirus exposure and HLA in healthy donors. TCRdb's copy holds only in-frame clones and misses some; the assay was immunoSEQ multiplex PCR. The sample includes 100,000 to 150,000 clones, about nine tenths of them seen just once. Sequencing used PBMCs. All receptors come from a woman younger than 30 in good health and CMV-seronegative.

The CDR3 sequence is CASSQALAGVTDTQYF. The CDR3 coding sequence is TGCGCCAGCAGCCAAGCCCTAGCGGGAGTTACAGATACGCAGTATTTT. V usage is TRBV4-1 and J usage is TRBJ2-3, with 10 nucleotides matching TRBD2. Germline CDR1 reads MGHRA; CDR2 reads YSYEKL. The CDR3 loop spans 16 amino acids. Trimming cost V 1 base and J 3 bases; bases outside gene matches: 4.

The chain carries TRBV10-3 and TRBJ2-1; D not certain. V lost 2 bases to trimming and J lost 8 bases, with 10 bases between them. Germline CDR1 is ENHRY and CDR2 is SYGVKD. CDR3 size: 13 residues. The CDR3 region is CAISEGEQDEQFF. The CDR3 coding sequence is TGTGCCATCAGTGAGGGCGAGCAGGATGAGCAGTTCTTC.

The gene calls are TRBV29-1 and TRBJ1-1; TRBD1 agrees at 7 bases. Trimming at V came to 7 bases and at J to 6 bases, leaving 11 bases not matched to a gene. Per the germline V gene, CDR1 is SQVTM and CDR2 is ANQGSEA. The CDR3 spans 13 residues. The CDR3 region has the DNA TGCAGCGCGTCGAACAGGGGTGCGGCTGAAGCTTTCTTT. This gives the protein CSASNRGAAEAFF.

The chain carries TRBV5-1 and TRBJ2-2, with TRBD2 identical over 7 bases. The germline gives CDR1 SGHRS, CDR2 YFSETQ. This CDR3 comprises 14 residues. V lost 5 bases to trimming and J lost 2 bases; unmatched junction nucleotides: 3. The CDR3: CASRLAPNTGELFF. Written as DNA, the CDR3 is TGCGCCAGCAGACTAGCGCCTAACACCGGGGAGCTGTTTTTT.

The chain has TRBV9 and TRBJ1-1; D might be TRBD1 (5 bases). The CDR3 totals 13 residues. CDR1 and CDR2 (germline): SGDLS, YYNGEE. Trimming pared 2 bases from V and 1 base from J, leaving 6 bases between. The CDR3 region has the DNA TGTGCCAGCAGCGTTCAGGGGAACACTGAAGCTTTCTTT. It yields the protein CASSVQGNTEAFF.

The chain carries TRBV2 and TRBJ2-7; maybe TRBD2 (6 bases). Germline assignment: CDR1 SNHLY and CDR2 FYNNEI. V lost 3 bases and J 3 bases, leaving 21 bases between the germline ends. This CDR3 comprises 17 residues. The CDR3 DNA reads as TGTGCCAGCAGTGAGGTAGCGGTCGGCACCCTGGTCTACGAGCAGTACTTC. Translating it yields CASSEVAVGTLVYEQYF. Looking up the rest from reference TRBV2 and TRBJ2-7 gives the full variable domain: EPEVTQTPSHQVTQMGQEVILRCVPISNHLYFYWYRQILGQKVEFLVSFYNNEISEKSEIFDDQFSVERPDGSNFTLKIRSTKLEDSAMYFCASSEVAVGTLVYEQYFGPGTRLTVT.

The V call is TRBV5-1, the J call TRBJ1-2; D remains unclear. The germline V and J ends were trimmed by 0 bases and 2 bases, with 11 bases remaining between them. The CDR3 loop spans 15 amino acids. Germline CDR1 is SGHRS and CDR2 is YFSETQ. CDR3 in amino acids: CASSLVGEGNYGYTF. The CDR3 DNA reads as TGCGCCAGCAGCTTGGTGGGCGAGGGAAACTATGGCTACACCTTC.

CDR3 nucleotide sequence: TGCGCCAGCAGCTGGACTAGCGGGAGTACTGGCAAAAACATTCAGTACTTC. It yields the protein CASSWTSGSTGKNIQYF. The rearrangement joins TRBV5-1 to TRBJ2-4; the match to TRBD2 covers 13 bases. After removal of 3 bases from V and 3 bases from J, the junction contained 6 bases not matched to a gene. This CDR3 has 17 amino acids. Germline V lookup: CDR1 SGHRS, CDR2 YFSETQ.

In this sample, this clone turned up once. The rearrangement joins TRBV27 to TRBJ2-7; 11 bases are shared with TRBD2. This CDR3 has 17 amino acids. J was trimmed by 3 bases and V by 3 bases; bases with no gene match: 10. Per the germline V gene, CDR1 is MNHEY and CDR2 is SMNVEV (reference sequence). CDR3 nucleotide sequence: TGTGCCAGCAGTTTCGGCCCCGGACTAGCGGGTCTCTACGAGCAGTACTTC. This translates into CASSFGPGLAGLYEQYF.

This sequence joins TRBV2 and TRBJ2-2, with TRBD2 matching 8 bases. CDR3 size: 18 residues. Per germline, CDR1 SNHLY and CDR2 FYNNEI. V dropped 10 bases and J dropped 3; count of bases not matched to a gene: 19. The CDR3 nucleotides are TGTGCCAACAGCGGAAGGAGCGGGAGTCCCTACGACACCGGGGAGCTGTTTTTT. Its protein is CANSGRSGSPYDTGELFF.

Regarding this clone: The same CDR3 arises from other DNA sequences in this sample as well. The CDR3 DNA reads as TGTGCCAGCAGCCAAGATCGGGGTTCCTACGAGCAGTACTTC. This translates into CASSQDRGSYEQYF. The J gene is TRBJ2-7, the V gene TRBV4-2, with D possibly matching TRBD2 (5 bases). The V gene lost 0 bases and the J gene lost 1 base, with 7 bases spanning the gap. The CDR3 contains 14 residues. Germline V gives CDR1 LGHNA, CDR2 YNFKEQ.

The V gene is TRBV27, the J gene TRBJ2-7; perhaps TRBD1 as D (5 bases). The CDR3 has 15 residues. The V gene lost 1 base and the J gene lost 3 bases, with 13 bases spanning the gap. Germline CDR1 and CDR2: MNHEY and SMNVEV (reference sequence). The CDR3 is CASSLFGSGFYEQYF. The CDR3 DNA reads as TGTGCCAGCAGTTTATTCGGTTCAGGGTTCTACGAGCAGTACTTC.

V is TRBV5-1 and J is TRBJ2-7; D may be TRBD1 (5 bases). V lost 0 bases and J lost 2, with 6 bases in between. This CDR3 region has 13 residues. CDR1 and CDR2 from the germline V gene are SGHRS and YFSETQ. CDR3 region: CASSLARAYEQYF. CDR3 bases: TGCGCCAGCAGCTTGGCCAGGGCCTACGAGCAGTACTTC.

The chain carries TRBV13 and TRBJ2-1; D perhaps matches TRBD2 (5 bases). Trimming cost V 1 base and J 10 bases, with 8 bases left between them. CDR1 is PRHDT and CDR2 is FYEKMQ in the germline V gene (reference sequence). CDR3 length: 12 amino acids. As DNA, the CDR3 is TGTGCCAGCAGCTTAGCCACGGGGGAGCAGTTCTTC. It yields the protein CASSLATGEQFF.

This sequence joins TRBV4-2 and TRBJ2-2, with 9 positions matching TRBD2. The length of the CDR3 is 15 residues. The junction had 4 bases not matched to a gene; V was cut back by 0 bases and J by 8 bases. Germline-derived CDR1 and CDR2 are LGHNA and YNFKEQ. The CDR3 region is CASSQDELAGGELFF. The CDR3 DNA follows: TGTGCCAGCAGCCAAGATGAACTAGCGGGTGGGGAGCTGTTTTTT.

The chain combines TRBV6-6 with TRBJ2-7, with TRBD2 matching 11 bases. The CDR3 spans 16 residues. J was trimmed by 2 bases and V by 0 bases; bases with no gene match: 3. Germline loops: CDR1 MNHNY, CDR2 SVGAGI (reference sequence). The CDR3 nucleotides are TGTGCCAGCAGTTACTCCCTAGCGGGAGGACCCTACGAGCAGTACTTC. Translating it yields CASSYSLAGGPYEQYF.

The V gene is TRBV6-1, the J gene TRBJ2-7; D call uncertain. Germline CDR1 reads MNHNS; CDR2 reads SASEGT. Trimming took off 3 bases at V and 3 bases at J, with 9 bases between the two ends. The CDR3 sequence is 13 residues long. The chain's CDR3 is CASSDSEIYEQYF. The CDR3 DNA follows: TGTGCCAGCAGTGATTCGGAGATCTACGAGCAGTACTTC.

This chain joins TRBV11-3 and TRBJ2-2; 7 bases fit TRBD2. J lost 2 bases, V lost 10 bases, and 4 bases had no gene match. CDR1 and CDR2 (germline): SGHNT, YENEEA. This CDR3 has 13 residues. DNA for the CDR3: TGTGCCACCGAGCGGGGTAACACCGGGGAGCTGTTTTTT. Encoded protein: CATERGNTGELFF.

This chain uses TRBV28 with TRBJ2-1, with TRBD1 identical over 7 bases. Germline loops: CDR1 MDHEN, CDR2 SYDVKM. The J segment lost 0 bases and the V segment lost 6 bases, leaving 20 bases of the junction unmatched. There are 20 residues in the CDR3. The CDR3, as DNA: TGTGCCAGCAGCGGAAGTCCGGGACAGACTAAGATTAGCTCCTACAATGAGCAGTTCTTC. Residues: CASSGSPGQTKISSYNEQFF. The full variable domain, with the rest looked up from reference TRBV28 and TRBJ2-1, is DVKVTQSSRYLVKRTGEKVFLECVQDMDHENMFWYRQDPGLGLRLIYFSYDVKMKEKGDIPEGYSVSREKKERFSLILESASTNQTSMYLCASSGSPGQTKISSYNEQFFGPGTRLTVL.

The chain is built from TRBV5-1 and TRBJ2-5; TRBD2 is a possible D gene (6 bases). The CDR3 runs to 14 residues. CDR1 is SGHRS, CDR2 YFSETQ, per germline. The V gene lost 2 bases and the J gene lost 3 bases, with 11 bases spanning the gap. CDR3 sequence (DNA): TGCGCCAGCAGCTTCGGGACTCTCGAAGAGACCCAGTACTTC. Translating gives CASSFGTLEETQYF.

The gene calls are TRBV5-1 and TRBJ2-1, with 10 nucleotides matching TRBD1. Germline loops: CDR1 SGHRS, CDR2 YFSETQ. The J segment lost 5 bases and the V segment lost 4 bases, leaving 6 bases of the junction unmatched. This CDR3 region has 15 residues. The CDR3 loop reads CASSPRTGGNNEQFF. Written as DNA, the CDR3 is TGCGCCAGCAGCCCGCGGACAGGGGGAAACAATGAGCAGTTCTTC.

This chain uses TRBV11-2 with TRBJ2-7, with 15 positions matching TRBD2. Trimming removed 4 bases from V and 7 bases from J; junction bases left unmatched: 14. This CDR3 has 18 amino acids. The germline CDR1 and CDR2 sequences are SGHAT and FQNNGV. The DNA for the CDR3 is TGTGCCAGCAGCTCCCCCCGGGGACTAGCGGGAGGTGGTCGTGAGCAGTACTTC. Encoded protein: CASSSPRGLAGGGREQYF.

The V call is TRBV27, the J call TRBJ2-1, with TRBD2 identical over 9 bases. The CDR3 is 15 amino acids. V lost 2 bases, J lost 6 bases, and 5 bases stayed unmatched. Germline lookup yields CDR1 MNHEY and CDR2 SMNVEV (reference sequence). The CDR3 coding sequence is TGTGCCAGCAGTTTACCGGCGGGAGGGGGCAATGAGCAGTTCTTC. The encoded protein is CASSLPAGGGNEQFF.

The chain employs TRBV27 and TRBJ2-7; D is unclear. The length of the CDR3 is 15 residues. In germline, CDR1 is MNHEY, CDR2 SMNVEV (reference sequence). V lost 4 bases, J lost 7 bases, and 20 bases lay in between. This chain's CDR3 is CASSSKNSTTREQYF. CDR3 DNA: TGTGCCAGCAGTTCAAAGAACAGCACAACCCGGGAGCAGTACTTC.

The V and J genes are TRBV6-1 and TRBJ2-3, with 7 bases identical to TRBD2. This CDR3 has 12 residues. The germline gives CDR1 MNHNS, CDR2 SASEGT. V was clipped by 7 bases and J by 4 bases; unmatched bases: 2. The CDR3 DNA is TGTGCCAGCACCCTAGCGGCAGATACGCAGTATTTT. Translating it yields CASTLAADTQYF.

This chain connects TRBV5-1 to TRBJ1-3; D possibly corresponds to TRBD1 (6 bases). The germline V gene encodes CDR1 SGHRS and CDR2 YFSETQ. Trimming pared 0 bases from V and 4 bases from J, leaving 11 bases between. The CDR3 spans 15 residues. The CDR3 region is CASSLGQGPGNTIYF. CDR3 coding DNA: TGCGCCAGCAGCTTGGGGCAGGGGCCCGGAAACACCATATATTTT.

The V and J genes are TRBV7-2 and TRBJ1-3; D is uncertain. Germline loops: CDR1 SGHTA, CDR2 FQGNSA. This CDR3 is 14 amino acids long. V shed 3 bases and J shed 0 bases, with 6 bases lying between them. CDR3 loop: CASSLQVSGNTIYF. The DNA of the CDR3 is TGTGCCAGCAGCTTGCAGGTCTCTGGAAACACCATATATTTT.